This TCR beta chain was sequenced for a study of Ad26.COV2.S vaccination and SARS-CoV-2 variants (dated by TCRdb to 2020 to 2022). In terms of the full investigation: Vaccine-arm donors came from COV1001, a multicentre, randomized, double-blind, placebo-controlled phase I-IIa trial of Ad26.COV2.S in healthy adults. TCRbeta repertoire sequencing served as the tool for gauging how specific and how broad the SARS-CoV-2-reactive T cell receptors were following Ad26.COV2.S vaccination. Dosing of Ad26.COV2.S was intramuscular, at either 5x10^10 or 1x10^11 viral particles, delivered as one shot or as two shots spaced 56 days apart. Investigators remained blinded to trial group allocation during experiments and outcome assessment. Trial participants were randomized into five groups of five, in which low-dose or high-dose Ad26.COV2.S was given once or twice, or placebo was given on both occasions. The TCR-sequenced set comprised around 30 samples: 19 Ad26.COV2.S vaccine recipients, 5 placebo recipients and 8 SARS-CoV-2 convalescent individuals. Findings and caveats that apply to the study as a whole: The authors noted that the TCR breadth and depth analyses may have underestimated total T cell responses. Vaccine and placebo recipients had similar non-spike TCR breadth, a finding consistent with the vaccine containing only spike. Substantial breadth of spike-specific CD8+ and CD4+ T cell responses was reported after vaccination. Compared with placebo recipients, Ad26.COV2.S recipients showed higher spike-specific TCR breadth (P = 0.0014). Comparing responses between vaccine doses or regimens was not something the study was powered to do.

The label giving this sample's treatment or condition can be read as: around 19 received Ad26.COV2.S at low or high dose, single or two shots; 5 received placebo; per-sample allocation not given. Repertoires of vaccine and placebo recipients were sequenced from samples collected on day 63 after the first injection. Cohort 1b enrolled roughly 25 adults aged 18-55 years at a single site in Boston, USA, between 29 July and 7 August 2020. Ad26.COV2.S consisted of a replication-incompetent adenovirus type 26 vector by which a prefusion-stabilized SARS-CoV-2 spike protein from the original Wuhan strain was expressed. Of note for this clone: It has no known antigen specificity. No clone much larger than this one lies a single base away; base qualities are absent.

V is clipped by 6 bases and J by 4 bases, and the sequence between their germline boundaries is 13 bases long. Sequences MNHEY (CDR1) and SVGAGI (CDR2) are obtained from the germline V gene. The CDR3 goes from the cysteine to the phenylalanine over 13 residues. Only CDR3 DNA remains: 39 bases, in frame from the first base. TCRbeta CDR3 regions were sequenced with the immunoSEQ Assay. After extraction, genomic DNA underwent amplification by bias-controlled multiplex PCR, followed by high-throughput sequencing. The original pipeline was this. To quantify the absolute abundance of each unique TCRbeta CDR3 region, sequences were collapsed and filtered. T cell fraction was estimated by normalizing TCRbeta template counts to usable DNA, which was measured by amplifying reference genes present in all nucleated cells. Repertoire TCRs were annotated as SARS-CoV-2-specific by exact matching of V gene, CDR3 amino acid sequence and J gene to a known reactive TCR set. The reference SARS-CoV-2 TCR set was derived from MIRA and filtered for enrichment in COVID-19-positive ImmuneCODE repertoires, a step that removed public or cross-reactive TCRs. Based on the MIRA antigens, annotated TCRs were further analysed at the level of specific ORF or position within ORF. Depth was the summed frequency of annotated unique rearrangements, while breadth was defined as annotated unique rearrangements over total unique productive rearrangements. Two-sided Wilcoxon rank-sum tests were used to compare TCR breadth between groups. As stored in TCRdb, this immuneACCESS dataset retains in-frame rearrangements with V and J assigned. A fraction of the clones does not appear; measured against another copy, unresolved V genes explain less than half of the discrepancy, and the remainder lacks a known reason. The V and J calls and the clone size are those of that table, but D and trimming were determined from the DNA. The sample table contains fewer than 500,000 clones; only one count was recorded for around nine tenths of them. 9.5% to 15% of the sample is held by the ten biggest clonotypes.

This TCR derives from a person aged 18-65 years who received the Ad26.COV2.S COVID-19 vaccine or a placebo. This specimen consisted of peripheral blood, obtained in a trial of Ad26.COV2.S vaccine versus placebo. The chain is assembled from TRBV6-5 and TRBJ2-7, with TRBD2 perhaps the D gene, on 5 matching bases. Read as DNA, the sequence is TGTGCCAGCAGCCGGGGAACTAATTACGAGCAGTACTTC. It specifies CASSRGTNYEQYF.